These T cell receptor beta chains were read from a single sample in a study of blood T cell repertoires in COVID-19. TCRdb's copy holds only in-frame clones and misses some; the assay was immunoSEQ multiplex PCR. The table has about 140,000 clones, about 89% seen once. Sequenced input: peripheral blood. Receptors originate from a man between 60 and 75 years old with active or convalescent COVID-19. Both conserved end residues are part of each CDR3. The order of the fields is D gene, V gene, clone size, J gene, CDR3 DNA, CDR3 protein. The D gene is left open where the match is weak. Only part of the rows carry a size: once, few, many, or a class if the clone is expanded.

>NA|TRBV7-2|NA|TRBJ2-5
TGTGCCAGCAGCGAGGGAGTCCAAGAGACCCAGTACTTC
CASSEGVQETQYF
>NA|TRBV18|NA|TRBJ2-2
TGTGCCAGCTCACCACTCCGAACAGCGAACACCGGGGAGCTGTTTTTT
CASSPLRTANTGELFF
>NA|TRBV19|once|TRBJ2-3
TGTGCCAGTAGTATATCAACTCTCGCGACCCCCGCGGGAGATACGCAGTATTTT
CASSISTLATPAGDTQYF
>NA|TRBV6-5|once|TRBJ1-5
TGTGCCAGCAGGAGAGCGAATCAGCCCCAGCATTTT
CASRRANQPQHF
>TRBD1|TRBV2|once|TRBJ1-1
TGTGCCAGCAGCCGACAGGGGAGCACTGAAGCTTTCTTT
CASSRQGSTEAFF
>NA|TRBV5-6|NA|TRBJ2-7
TGTGCCAGCAGCTTAGGGGGGGCGTGGGGCTCCTACGAGCAGTACTTC
CASSLGGAWGSYEQYF
>NA|TRBV7-2|NA|TRBJ2-4
TGTGCCAGCAGATCCGGACAGACCTTCCCCAAAAACATTCAGTACTTC
CASRSGQTFPKNIQYF
>TRBD1|TRBV2|NA|TRBJ1-1
TGTGCCGGGGACAGTCAGGGGAACACTGAAGCTTTCTTT
CAGDSQGNTEAFF
>NA|TRBV7-9|once|TRBJ2-5
TGTGCCAGCAGCCCTCCAAACAGGGAAGAGACCCAGTACTTC
CASSPPNREETQYF
>TRBD1|TRBV4-3|NA|TRBJ1-6
TGCGCCAGCAGCCACTCGGACAGGGACGATTCACCCCTCCACTTT
CASSHSDRDDSPLHF
>TRBD2|TRBV29-1|NA|TRBJ2-7
TGCAGCGCTGCTAGCGGGAGTGCCGGCTACGAGCAGTACTTC
CSAASGSAGYEQYF
>TRBD1|TRBV30|NA|TRBJ1-5
TGTGCCTGGAGTTACGAAGACAGGGGCAATCAGCCCCAGCATTTT
CAWSYEDRGNQPQHF
>NA|TRBV11-2|NA|TRBJ1-1
TGTGCCAGCAGCTCTCAGGACGGGGGAGGAGCTGAAGCTTTCTTT
CASSSQDGGGAEAFF
>NA|TRBV7-2|few|TRBJ1-6
TGTGCCAGCAGCCCGCAGCCCGCGGGGAATAATTCACCCCTCCACTTT
CASSPQPAGNNSPLHF
>NA|TRBV11-2|NA|TRBJ1-2
TGTGCCAGCAGCCCTTTCGGGAGCCCGGGCTACACCTTC
CASSPFGSPGYTF
>NA|TRBV24-1|NA|TRBJ1-1
TGTGCCACCAGTGCCGGGACATTAAAGAACACTGAAGCTTTCTTT
CATSAGTLKNTEAFF
>NA|TRBV7-9|NA|TRBJ1-3
TGTGCCAGCAGCCTCTCAGGGGTGGAGGGAAACACCATATATTTT
CASSLSGVEGNTIYF
>NA|TRBV27|NA|TRBJ1-1
TGTGCCAGCAGTTCGGCAGGGGCGAACACTGAAGCTTTCTTT
CASSSAGANTEAFF
>TRBD2|TRBV5-6|NA|TRBJ2-2
TGTGCCAGCAGCTTGAGGGCGGGAGCGAACACCGGGGAGCTGTTTTTT
CASSLRAGANTGELFF
>NA|TRBV19|NA|TRBJ1-2
TGTGCCAGTAGTATAGGGCGACAGTCCTATGGCTACACCTTC
CASSIGRQSYGYTF
>TRBD1|TRBV7-9|NA|TRBJ1-5
TGTGCCAGCAGTTTGGACAGGGGGCAGCCCCAGCATTTT
CASSLDRGQPQHF
>TRBD1|TRBV5-6|NA|TRBJ1-3
TGTGCCAGCAGCTTGTGGACAGGGGGCTGGTCTGGAAACACCATATATTTT
CASSLWTGGWSGNTIYF
>NA|TRBV28|NA|TRBJ1-2
TGTGCCAGCAGCACGACGGGGGATAACTATGGCTACACCTTC
CASSTTGDNYGYTF
>NA|TRBV18|NA|TRBJ1-5
TGTGCCAGCTCACCACCAGGGGGTGATCAGCCCCAGCATTTT
CASSPPGGDQPQHF
>NA|TRBV4-1|once|TRBJ2-5
TGCGCCAGTTCCAGCCAATGGGCTGGGCTAGAGACCCAGTACTTC
CASSSQWAGLETQYF
>NA|TRBV5-1|NA|TRBJ2-3
TGCGCCAGCAGCTTGAGGCTGGAGTTTCATAGCACAGATACGCAGTATTTT
CASSLRLEFHSTDTQYF
>TRBD2|TRBV6-5|NA|TRBJ2-7
TGTGCCAGCAGCCCGGGACTAGCACGCGAGCAGTACTTC
CASSPGLAREQYF
>NA|TRBV7-2|once|TRBJ1-2
TGTGCCAGCAGGAACAGGGCGGATGGCTACACCTTC
CASRNRADGYTF
>NA|TRBV18|NA|TRBJ1-1
TGTGCCAGCTCACAACATTCACACACTGAAGCTTTCTTT
CASSQHSHTEAFF
>NA|TRBV4-3|once|TRBJ1-2
TGCGCCAGCAGCCAACGGAACTACGGGGAAGCTAACTATGGCTACACCTTC
CASSQRNYGEANYGYTF
>TRBD1|TRBV28|NA|TRBJ1-2
TGTGCCAGCGTCCCAGGGGGCGCTCAGGGGCGTGGCTACACCTTC
CASVPGGAQGRGYTF
>NA|TRBV4-1|NA|TRBJ2-2
TGCGCCAGCAGCCAAGTATCCCTAGGTCAACCCGGGGAGCTGTTTTTT
CASSQVSLGQPGELFF
>NA|TRBV6-5|NA|TRBJ2-3
TGTGCCAGCAGTCCCTGGAGCGGAGGCACAGATACGCAGTATTTT
CASSPWSGGTDTQYF
>NA|TRBV2|few|TRBJ1-1
TGTGCCAGCAGGCAGGGGATGAACACTGAAGCTTTCTTT
CASRQGMNTEAFF
>TRBD2|TRBV5-4|NA|TRBJ2-3
TGTGCCAGCAGCTCCGGGGGCCGAATAGCGGGATCAGATACGCAGTATTTT
CASSSGGRIAGSDTQYF
>NA|TRBV7-9|NA|TRBJ1-4
TGTGCCAGCAGCCCTACGGGGGGCGCCGGTGAAAAACTGTTTTTT
CASSPTGGAGEKLFF
>TRBD1|TRBV9|NA|TRBJ2-3
TGTGCCAGCAGCGGGGACAGGGGACCAGATACGCAGTATTTT
CASSGDRGPDTQYF
>TRBD1|TRBV9|once|TRBJ1-2
TGTGCCAGCAGCGCCGATCAAACAGGGGCAGCTGGCTACACCTTC
CASSADQTGAAGYTF
>NA|TRBV5-1|NA|TRBJ1-4
TGCGCCAGCAGCTTGGACGGGACAACTAATGAAAAACTGTTTTTT
CASSLDGTTNEKLFF
>TRBD2|TRBV20-1|NA|TRBJ2-3
TGCAGTGCTAGTGGGATAGCGGGAGAAGGTAGCGCAGATACGCAGTATTTT
CSASGIAGEGSADTQYF
>NA|TRBV2|NA|TRBJ1-2
TGTGCCAGCAAGGAGAAGGGGGGCTACACCTTC
CASKEKGGYTF
>TRBD1|TRBV28|NA|TRBJ1-1
TGTGCCAGCAGCGTACAGGGGGCGCACACTGAAGCTTTCTTT
CASSVQGAHTEAFF
>NA|TRBV27|NA|TRBJ2-5
TGTGCCAGCGGACCGGGCTGGGGGGTCTGGGAGACCCAGTACTTC
CASGPGWGVWETQYF
>NA|TRBV28|once|TRBJ1-1
TGTGCCAGCACTACACAGGGAATAATTGAAGCTTTCTTT
CASTTQGIIEAFF
>TRBD1|TRBV2|NA|TRBJ1-2
TGTGCCAGCAGTCCCAACTGGACAGGGGGCAGCTACACCTTC
CASSPNWTGGSYTF
>NA|TRBV18|NA|TRBJ1-6
TGTGCCAGCTCACCACCGGAGAACAGGGCGAATTCACCCCTCCACTTT
CASSPPENRANSPLHF
>NA|TRBV6-1|once|TRBJ1-1
TGTGCCAGCAGTGAAAACAGAAGACAGGAAGCTTTCTTT
CASSENRRQEAFF
>TRBD1|TRBV19|NA|TRBJ1-1
TGTGCCAGTCTGACAGGGGTTGGCACTGAAGCTTTCTTT
CASLTGVGTEAFF
>TRBD2|TRBV4-3|NA|TRBJ2-1
TGCGCCAGCAGCCAGGGCGGGACTAGCGGGGGTTCCTACAATGAGCAGTTCTTC
CASSQGGTSGGSYNEQFF
>NA|TRBV5-1|NA|TRBJ2-2
TGCGCCAGCAACCCGGGGAATTTTGTCCCCGGGGAGCTGTTTTTT
CASNPGNFVPGELFF
>TRBD1|TRBV30|NA|TRBJ2-2
TGTGCCTGGAGTGACAGGGGGAACACCGGGGAGCTGTTTTTT
CAWSDRGNTGELFF
>NA|TRBV3-1/TRBV3-2|once|TRBJ1-5
TGTGCCAGCAGCCCCACGGGGGGCGGCCAGCCCCAGCATTTT
CASSPTGGGQPQHF
>NA|TRBV6-4|NA|TRBJ2-1
TGTGCCAGCAGCCGACTGGGAGAGATCGGGAATGAGCAGTTCTTC
CASSRLGEIGNEQFF